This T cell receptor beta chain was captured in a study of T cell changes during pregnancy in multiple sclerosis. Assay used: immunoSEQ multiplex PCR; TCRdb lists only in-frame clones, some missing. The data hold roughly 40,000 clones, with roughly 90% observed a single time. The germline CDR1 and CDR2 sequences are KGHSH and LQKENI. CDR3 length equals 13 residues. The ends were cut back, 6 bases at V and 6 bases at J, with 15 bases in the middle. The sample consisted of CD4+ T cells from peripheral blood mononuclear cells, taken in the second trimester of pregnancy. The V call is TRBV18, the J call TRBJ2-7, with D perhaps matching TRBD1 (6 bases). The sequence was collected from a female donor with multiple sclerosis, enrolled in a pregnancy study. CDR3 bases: TGTGCCAGCTCGGACAGTTGGGTCAGCGAGCAGTACTTC. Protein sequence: CASSDSWVSEQYF. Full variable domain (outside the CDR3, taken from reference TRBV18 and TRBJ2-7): NAGVMQNPRHLVRRRGQEARLRCSPMKGHSHVYWYRQLPEEGLKFMVYLQKENIIDESGMPKERFSAEFPKEGPSILRIQQVVRGDSAAYFCASSDSWVSEQYFGPGTRLTVT.